A selection of T cell receptor beta chains follows, all from one sample in a study of CXCR3-negative and CXCR3-positive naive CD8 T cells. TCRdb reprocessed the 5' RACE reads and keeps a single row for each CDR3 protein, giving no DNA. The listing contains about 98,000 distinct CDR3 sequences. The specimen was naive CXCR3+ CD8+ T cells from blood. The receptors derive from a human donor in good health. Some clones in this sample may be carry-over from other donors' samples. Both conserved end residues are part of each CDR3.

j_call v_call cdr3_aa
TRBJ1-2 TRBV6-2/TRBV6-3 CASSYSGTGLSYGYTF
TRBJ2-2 TRBV7-9 CASSEQSSSNTGELFF
TRBJ2-3 TRBV29-1 CSGGLADLTDTQYF
TRBJ2-1 TRBV6-2/TRBV6-3 CASSDGDRVNEQFF
TRBJ2-4 TRBV5-6 CASSLGTGPGGDIQYF
TRBJ1-4 TRBV10-3 CAISESKGYNNVGPTNEKLFF
TRBJ2-1 TRBV7-8 CASSLVTSGGAKSYNEQFF
TRBJ2-2 TRBV19 CASRRLTRDTGELFF
TRBJ1-4 TRBV7-9 CASSWPTGSTNEKLFF
TRBJ2-7 TRBV10-3 CAISGGMESSYEQYF
TRBJ2-3 TRBV5-6 CASSIGTGKGTDTQYF
TRBJ2-7 TRBV3-1 CASSQGDRGYDQYF
TRBJ2-7 TRBV10-3 CAISATQQGGRYEQYF
TRBJ2-7 TRBV12-3/TRBV12-4 CASSSGGPYEQYF
TRBJ2-1 TRBV6-5 CASSYSHGDEQFF
TRBJ1-5 TRBV19 CASSIGQGLNQPQHF
TRBJ2-5 TRBV7-6 CASRVGQETQYF
TRBJ2-3 TRBV7-2 CASSLENPLAGGRPDTQYF
TRBJ2-7 TRBV5-1 CASSMGRTTISEQYF
TRBJ2-3 TRBV28 CASSLGQGSTDTQYF
TRBJ2-1 TRBV7-3 CASSLRESNEQFF
TRBJ2-6 TRBV4-3 CASSLGTGGANVLTF
TRBJ2-7 TRBV7-9 CASSWGSYEQYF
TRBJ2-7 TRBV7-2 CASSPTGTGAREQYF
TRBJ1-2 TRBV20-1 CSAPPVGGNGYTF
TRBJ2-7 TRBV6-5 CASSYGLAGATYEQYF
TRBJ1-5 TRBV21-1 CASSREVRQGAMSNQPQHF
TRBJ1-2 TRBV7-2 CASSLVGAGYTF
TRBJ2-1 TRBV5-6 CASSLWTGPYNEQLF
TRBJ2-5 TRBV20-1 CSARDFRSDETQYF
TRBJ2-7 TRBV29-1 CSVGEELEQYF
TRBJ2-1 TRBV29-1 CSASGTNYNEQFF
TRBJ2-1 TRBV27 CASIPQGYNEQFF
TRBJ2-4 TRBV4-1 CASSGGKNIQYF
TRBJ1-1 TRBV10-3 CAITEGRTNTEAFF